This T cell receptor (beta chain) derives from a study of blood T cell repertoires in COVID-19. As for the study in general: Acute and convalescent COVID-19 samples came from the United States, Italy and Spain.

Data came from immunoSEQ multiplex PCR; TCRdb stores just in-frame clones and leaves some out. The sample shows around 140,000 clones, about 89% of them seen only once. This TCR derives from a woman in her 70s with COVID-19, enrolled during active disease. Material: peripheral blood.

The CDR3 here is CASSQEFGYNSPLHF. The CDR3, as DNA: TGCGCCAGCAGCCAAGAGTTCGGTTATAATTCACCCCTCCACTTT. The V call is TRBV4-1, the J call TRBJ1-6; D ambiguous. CDR3 size: 15 residues. V was pared by 0 bases and J by 4 bases, with 7 bases between. CDR1 is MGHRA and CDR2 is YSYEKL in the germline V gene.